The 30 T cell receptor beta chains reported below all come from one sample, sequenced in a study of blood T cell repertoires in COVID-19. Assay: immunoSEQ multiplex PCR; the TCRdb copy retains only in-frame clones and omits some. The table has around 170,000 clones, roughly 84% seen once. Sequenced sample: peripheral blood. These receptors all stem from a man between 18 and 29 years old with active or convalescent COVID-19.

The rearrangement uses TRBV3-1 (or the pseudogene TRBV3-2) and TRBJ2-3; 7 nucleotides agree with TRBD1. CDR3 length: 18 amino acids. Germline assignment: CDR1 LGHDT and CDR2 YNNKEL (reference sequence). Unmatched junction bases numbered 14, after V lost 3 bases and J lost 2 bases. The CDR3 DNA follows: TGTGCCAGCAGCCAGACAGACCTAACAGGGGAAGACACAGATACGCAGTATTTT. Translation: CASSQTDLTGEDTDTQYF.

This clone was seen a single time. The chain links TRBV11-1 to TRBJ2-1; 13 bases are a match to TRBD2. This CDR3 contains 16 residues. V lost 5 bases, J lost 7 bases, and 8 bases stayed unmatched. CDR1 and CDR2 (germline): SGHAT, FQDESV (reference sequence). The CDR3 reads CASSRTLAGGENEQFF. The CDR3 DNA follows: TGTGCCAGCAGCAGGACACTAGCGGGAGGGGAGAATGAGCAGTTCTTC.

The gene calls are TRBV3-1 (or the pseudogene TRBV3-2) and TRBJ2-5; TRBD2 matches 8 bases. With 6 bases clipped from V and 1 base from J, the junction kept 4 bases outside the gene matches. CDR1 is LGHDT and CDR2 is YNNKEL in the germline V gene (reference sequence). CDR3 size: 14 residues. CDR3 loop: CASRQLAVQETQYF. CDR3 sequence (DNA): TGTGCCAGCAGACAACTAGCGGTCCAAGAGACCCAGTACTTC.

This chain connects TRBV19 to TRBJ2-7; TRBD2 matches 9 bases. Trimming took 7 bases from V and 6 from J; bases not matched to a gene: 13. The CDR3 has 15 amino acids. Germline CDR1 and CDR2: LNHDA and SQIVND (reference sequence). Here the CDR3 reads CASTDSVAGVSEQYF. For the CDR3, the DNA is TGTGCCAGTACCGATTCGGTAGCGGGAGTTAGCGAGCAGTACTTC. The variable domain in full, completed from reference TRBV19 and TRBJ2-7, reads DGGITQSPKYLFRKEGQNVTLSCEQNLNHDAMYWYRQDPGQGLRLIYYSQIVNDFQKGDIAEGYSVSREKKESFPLTVTSAQKNPTAFYLCASTDSVAGVSEQYFGPGTRLTVT.

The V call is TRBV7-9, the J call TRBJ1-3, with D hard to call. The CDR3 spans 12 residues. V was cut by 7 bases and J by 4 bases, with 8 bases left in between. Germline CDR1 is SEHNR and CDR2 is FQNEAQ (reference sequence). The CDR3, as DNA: TGTGCCAGCACCCCCCAGGGAAACACCATATATTTT. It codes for CASTPQGNTIYF. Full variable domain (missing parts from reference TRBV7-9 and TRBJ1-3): DTGVSQNPRHKITKRGQNVTFRCDPISEHNRLYWYRQTLGQGPEFLTYFQNEAQLEKSRLLSDRFSAERPKGSFSTLEIQRTEQGDSAMYLCASTPQGNTIYFGEGSWLTVV.

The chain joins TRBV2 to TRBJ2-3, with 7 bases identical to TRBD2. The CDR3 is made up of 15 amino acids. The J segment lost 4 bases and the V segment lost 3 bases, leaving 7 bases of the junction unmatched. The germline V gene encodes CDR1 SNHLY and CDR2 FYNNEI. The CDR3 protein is CASSEERERSDTQYF. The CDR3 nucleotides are TGTGCCAGCAGTGAGGAGCGGGAAAGATCAGATACGCAGTATTTT.

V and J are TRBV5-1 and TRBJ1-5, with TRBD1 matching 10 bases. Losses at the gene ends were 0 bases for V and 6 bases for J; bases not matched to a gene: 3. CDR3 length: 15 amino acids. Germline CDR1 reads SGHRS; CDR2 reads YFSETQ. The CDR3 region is CASSLGTGGSQPQHF. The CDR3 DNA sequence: TGCGCCAGCAGCTTGGGGACAGGGGGGAGTCAGCCCCAGCATTTT.

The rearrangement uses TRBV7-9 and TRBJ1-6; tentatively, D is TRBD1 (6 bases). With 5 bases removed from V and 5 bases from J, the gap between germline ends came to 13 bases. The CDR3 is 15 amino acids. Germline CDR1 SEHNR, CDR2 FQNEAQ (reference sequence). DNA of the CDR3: TGTGCCAGCAGCGACACAGGGACGAATAATTCACCCCTCCACTTT. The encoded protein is CASSDTGTNNSPLHF. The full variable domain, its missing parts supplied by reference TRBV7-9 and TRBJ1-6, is DTGVSQNPRHKITKRGQNVTFRCDPISEHNRLYWYRQTLGQGPEFLTYFQNEAQLEKSRLLSDRFSAERPKGSFSTLEIQRTEQGDSAMYLCASSDTGTNNSPLHFGNGTRLTVT.

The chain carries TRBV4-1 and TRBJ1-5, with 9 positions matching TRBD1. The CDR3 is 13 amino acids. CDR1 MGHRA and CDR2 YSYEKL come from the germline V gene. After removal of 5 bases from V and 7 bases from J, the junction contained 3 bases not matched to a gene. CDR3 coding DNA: TGCGCCAGCAGCTATGACAGGGGGCAGCCCCAGCATTTT. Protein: CASSYDRGQPQHF.

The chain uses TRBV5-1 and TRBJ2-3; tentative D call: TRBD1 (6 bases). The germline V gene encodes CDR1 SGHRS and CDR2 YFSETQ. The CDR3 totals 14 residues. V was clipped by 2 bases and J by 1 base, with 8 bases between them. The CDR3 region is CASSFSGGTDTQYF. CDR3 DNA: TGCGCCAGCAGCTTCTCAGGGGGCACAGATACGCAGTATTTT.

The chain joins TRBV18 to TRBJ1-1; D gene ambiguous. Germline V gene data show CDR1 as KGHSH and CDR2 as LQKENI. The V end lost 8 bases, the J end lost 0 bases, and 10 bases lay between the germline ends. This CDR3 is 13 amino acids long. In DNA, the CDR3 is TGTGCCAGCGAAGGGAGAGTGAACACTGAAGCTTTCTTT. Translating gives CASEGRVNTEAFF.

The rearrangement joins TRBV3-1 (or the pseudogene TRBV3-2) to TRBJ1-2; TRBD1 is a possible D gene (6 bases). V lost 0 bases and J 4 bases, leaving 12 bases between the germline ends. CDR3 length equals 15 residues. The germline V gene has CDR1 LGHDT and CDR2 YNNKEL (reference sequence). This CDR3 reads CASSQDTTGSYGYTF. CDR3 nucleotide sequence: TGTGCCAGCAGCCAAGATACCACAGGGTCCTATGGCTACACCTTC.

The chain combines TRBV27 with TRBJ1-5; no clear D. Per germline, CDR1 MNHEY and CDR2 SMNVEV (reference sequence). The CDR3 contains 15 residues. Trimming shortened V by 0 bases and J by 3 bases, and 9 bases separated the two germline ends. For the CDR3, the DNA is TGTGCCAGCAGTTTATCGGGAGCCCTCAATCAGCCCCAGCATTTT. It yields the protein CASSLSGALNQPQHF.

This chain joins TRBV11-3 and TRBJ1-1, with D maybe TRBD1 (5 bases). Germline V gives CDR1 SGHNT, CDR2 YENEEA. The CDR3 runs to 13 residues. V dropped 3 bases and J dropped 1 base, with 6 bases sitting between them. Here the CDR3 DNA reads TGTGCCAGCAGCTTGACAGCGAACACTGAAGCTTTCTTT. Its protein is CASSLTANTEAFF.

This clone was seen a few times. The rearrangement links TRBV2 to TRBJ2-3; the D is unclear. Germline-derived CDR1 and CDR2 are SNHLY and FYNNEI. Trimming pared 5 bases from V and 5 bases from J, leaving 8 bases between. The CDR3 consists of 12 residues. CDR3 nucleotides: TGTGCCAGCAGTAAGCCCATAGATACGCAGTATTTT. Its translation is CASSKPIDTQYF.

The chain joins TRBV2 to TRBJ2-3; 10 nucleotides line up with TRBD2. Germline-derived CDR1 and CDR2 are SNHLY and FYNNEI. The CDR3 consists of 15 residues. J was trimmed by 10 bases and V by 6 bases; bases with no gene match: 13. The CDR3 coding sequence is TGTGCCAGCAGAGCCCCCGGGCTAGCGGGAGCGGCGCAGTATTTT. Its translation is CASRAPGLAGAAQYF.

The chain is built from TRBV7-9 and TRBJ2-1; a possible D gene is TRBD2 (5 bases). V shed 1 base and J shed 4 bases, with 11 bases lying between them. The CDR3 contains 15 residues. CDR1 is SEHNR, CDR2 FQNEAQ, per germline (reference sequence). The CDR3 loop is CASSLGTGSYNEQFF. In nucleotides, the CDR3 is TGTGCCAGCAGCTTAGGGACTGGCTCATACAATGAGCAGTTCTTC.

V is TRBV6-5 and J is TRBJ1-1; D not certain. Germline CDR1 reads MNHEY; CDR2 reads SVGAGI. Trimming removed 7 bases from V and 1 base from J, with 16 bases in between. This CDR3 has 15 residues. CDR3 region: CASTPLGSSNTEAFF. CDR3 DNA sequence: TGTGCCAGCACCCCACTAGGCAGTTCGAACACTGAAGCTTTCTTT.

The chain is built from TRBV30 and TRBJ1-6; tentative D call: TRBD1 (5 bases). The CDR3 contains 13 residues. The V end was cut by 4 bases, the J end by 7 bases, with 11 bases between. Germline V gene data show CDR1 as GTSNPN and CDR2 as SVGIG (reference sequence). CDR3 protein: CAWNKGWNSPLHF. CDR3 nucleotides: TGTGCCTGGAACAAGGGGTGGAATTCACCCCTCCACTTT. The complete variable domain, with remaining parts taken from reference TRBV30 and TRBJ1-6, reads SQTIHQWPATLVQPVGSPLSLECTVEGTSNPNLYWYRQAAGRGLQLLFYSVGIGQISSEVPQNLSASRPQDRQFILSSKKLLLSDSGFYLCAWNKGWNSPLHFGNGTRLTVT.

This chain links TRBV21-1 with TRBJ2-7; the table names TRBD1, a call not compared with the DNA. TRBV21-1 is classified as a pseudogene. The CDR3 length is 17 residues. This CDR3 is CASSMAPQGPYLYEQYF. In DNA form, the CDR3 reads TGTGCCAGCAGCATGGCACCTCAGGGGCCCTACCTCTACGAGCAGTACTTC.

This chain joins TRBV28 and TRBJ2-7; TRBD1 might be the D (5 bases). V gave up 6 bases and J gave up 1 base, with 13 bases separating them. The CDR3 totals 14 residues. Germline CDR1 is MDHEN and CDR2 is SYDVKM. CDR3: CASSRDSLSYEQYF. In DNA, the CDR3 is TGTGCCAGCAGCCGAGACAGTTTATCCTACGAGCAGTACTTC.

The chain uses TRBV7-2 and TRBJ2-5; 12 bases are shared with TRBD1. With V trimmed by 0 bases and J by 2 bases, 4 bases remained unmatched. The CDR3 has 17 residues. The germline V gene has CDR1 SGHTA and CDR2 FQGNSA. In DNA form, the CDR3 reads TGTGCCAGCAGCTTAGCGGCGGGACAGGGGGCTCAAGAGACCCAGTACTTC. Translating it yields CASSLAAGQGAQETQYF. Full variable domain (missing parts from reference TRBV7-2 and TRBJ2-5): GAGVSQSPSNKVTEKGKDVELRCDPISGHTALYWYRQSLGQGLEFLIYFQGNSAPDKSGLPSDRFSAERTGGSVSTLTIQRTQQEDSAVYLCASSLAAGQGAQETQYFGPGTRLLVL.

CDR3 coding DNA: TGTGCCAGCAGCCCGCAGGGGATCCGCACAGATACGCAGTATTTT. Its translation is CASSPQGIRTDTQYF. This chain joins TRBV11-2 and TRBJ2-3; tentative D call: TRBD1 (6 bases). The germline V gene encodes CDR1 SGHAT and CDR2 FQNNGV. This CDR3 is 15 amino acids long. V lost 5 bases and J lost 1, with 13 bases in between.

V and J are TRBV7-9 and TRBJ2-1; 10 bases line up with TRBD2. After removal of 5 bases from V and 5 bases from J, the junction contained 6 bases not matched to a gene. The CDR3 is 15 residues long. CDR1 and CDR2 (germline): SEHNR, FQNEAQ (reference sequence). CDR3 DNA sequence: TGTGCCAGCAGCCGCGGGACTAGCGACCACAATGAGCAGTTCTTC. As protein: CASSRGTSDHNEQFF.

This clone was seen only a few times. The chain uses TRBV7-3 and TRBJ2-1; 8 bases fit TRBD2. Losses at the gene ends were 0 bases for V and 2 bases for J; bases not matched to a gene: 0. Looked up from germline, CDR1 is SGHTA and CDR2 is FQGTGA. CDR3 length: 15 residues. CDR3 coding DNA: TGTGCCAGCAGCTTAACACTAGCGGCCTACAATGAGCAGTTCTTC. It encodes CASSLTLAAYNEQFF.

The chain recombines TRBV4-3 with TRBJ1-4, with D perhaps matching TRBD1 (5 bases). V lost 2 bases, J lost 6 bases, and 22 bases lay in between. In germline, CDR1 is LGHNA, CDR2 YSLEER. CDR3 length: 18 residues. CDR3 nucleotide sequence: TGCGCCAGCAGCCAATCCCCTATGGGAGGGGAGAGGGATGAAAAACTGTTTTTT. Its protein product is CASSQSPMGGERDEKLFF.

Here the CDR3 reads CASSSGGLAGGYNEQFF. The CDR3 DNA sequence: TGTGCCAGTAGTAGTGGGGGACTAGCGGGAGGCTACAATGAGCAGTTCTTC. The chain has TRBV19 and TRBJ2-1, with 15 bases lining up with TRBD2. V dropped 4 bases and J dropped 3; count of bases not matched to a gene: 4. Germline lookup yields CDR1 LNHDA and CDR2 SQIVND (reference sequence). The CDR3 is 17 residues long.

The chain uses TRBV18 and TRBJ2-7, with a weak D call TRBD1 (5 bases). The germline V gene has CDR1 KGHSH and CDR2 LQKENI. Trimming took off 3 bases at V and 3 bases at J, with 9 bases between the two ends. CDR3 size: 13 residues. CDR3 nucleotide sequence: TGTGCCAGCTCACCCACTACAGGCTACGAGCAGTACTTC. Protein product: CASSPTTGYEQYF.

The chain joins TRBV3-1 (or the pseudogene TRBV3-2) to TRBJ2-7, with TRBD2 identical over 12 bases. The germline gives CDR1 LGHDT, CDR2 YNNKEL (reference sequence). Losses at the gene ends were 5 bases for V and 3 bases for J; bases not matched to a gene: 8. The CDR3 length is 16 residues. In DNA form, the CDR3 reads TGTGCCAGCAGCACAGGACTAGCGGGAACCATCTACGAGCAGTACTTC. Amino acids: CASSTGLAGTIYEQYF.

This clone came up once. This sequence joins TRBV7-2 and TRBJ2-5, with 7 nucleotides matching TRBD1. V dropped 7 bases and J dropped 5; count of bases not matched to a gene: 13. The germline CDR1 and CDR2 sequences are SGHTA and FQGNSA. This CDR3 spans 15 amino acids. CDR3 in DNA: TGTGCCAGCACATATGCCAGGGGGAAAAGGGAGACCCAGTACTTC. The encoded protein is CASTYARGKRETQYF.